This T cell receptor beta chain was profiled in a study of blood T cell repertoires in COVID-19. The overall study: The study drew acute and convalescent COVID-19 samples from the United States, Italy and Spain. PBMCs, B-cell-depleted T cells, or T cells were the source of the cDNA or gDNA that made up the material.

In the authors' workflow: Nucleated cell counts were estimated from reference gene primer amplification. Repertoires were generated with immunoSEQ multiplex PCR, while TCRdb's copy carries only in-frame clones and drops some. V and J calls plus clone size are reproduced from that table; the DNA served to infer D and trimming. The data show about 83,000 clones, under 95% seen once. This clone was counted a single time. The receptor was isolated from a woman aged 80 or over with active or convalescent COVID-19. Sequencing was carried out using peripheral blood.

The CDR3: CASSFGTSGVLGRKQFF. The CDR3 DNA sequence: TGTGCCAGCAGCTTCGGGACTAGCGGGGTCCTCGGGAGGAAGCAGTTCTTC. V gene TRBV11-2 combines with J gene TRBJ2-1; 13 nucleotides match TRBD2. This CDR3 is 17 amino acids long. CDR1 is SGHAT and CDR2 is FQNNGV in the germline V gene. Germline trimming cut 3 bases from V and 11 bases from J; bases unmatched to any gene: 13. Using reference TRBV11-2 and TRBJ2-1 for the parts outside the CDR3, the full variable domain is EAGVAQSPRYKIIEKRQSVAFWCNPISGHATLYWYQQILGQGPKLLIQFQNNGVVDDSQLPKDRFSAERLKGVDSTLKIQPAKLEDSAVYLCASSFGTSGVLGRKQFFGPGTRLTVL.